Below, one T cell receptor beta chain is given with its context. The data originate from a study of blood T cell repertoires in COVID-19. Study information: The samples span acute and convalescent COVID-19 from the United States, Italy and Spain. T cells, B-cell-depleted T cells, or PBMCs provided the cDNA or gDNA that served as material.

Assay: immunoSEQ multiplex PCR; the TCRdb copy retains only in-frame clones and omits some. In the table there are approximately 290,000 clones, nearly 90% of which are singletons. Germline CDR1 and CDR2: KGHSH and LQKENI. The CDR3 sequence is 13 residues long. The ends were cut back, 6 bases at V and 3 bases at J, with 11 bases in the middle. The V gene is TRBV18, the J gene TRBJ1-1; D call uncertain. The receptor was isolated from a woman in her 30s with COVID-19, enrolled during active disease. The sample comprised peripheral blood. CDR3 nucleotides: TGTGCCAGCTCCCTAGCGGGCGACACTGAAGCTTTCTTT. It yields the protein CASSLAGDTEAFF.